Included here is one TCR beta chain sequence, with context. Its antigen remains unidentified. The authors reverse transcribed about 0.5 to 1 ug RNA with random hexamers. The amplification used immunoSEQ multiplex PCR on TCR beta CDR3; it spanned 54 Vbeta and 13 Jbeta. TCRdb passed the immunoSEQ multiplex PCR reads through MiXCR, listing each CDR3 protein once. Among some 100,000 distinct CDR3 sequences, about 90% were seen once, and the ten largest hold 0.12%. V gave up 5 bases and J gave up 9 bases; unmatched junction bases: 17. This CDR3 is 16 amino acids long. Germline V lookup: CDR1 PRHDT, CDR2 FYEKMQ (reference sequence). Sequencing of TCR beta, carried out with a high-throughput approach, was applied to CD8+ and CD4+ T cells from the blood. The sample originates from a study of CD8 T cells in Susac syndrome. Study findings and constraints: As the study acknowledged, the number of individuals in its TCR sequencing and HLA analysis was relatively small.

This receptor was identified in a human donor in good health. V is TRBV13 and J is TRBJ2-7; TRBD1 matches 9 bases. Input material: CD8+ T cells from PBMCs. The CDR3: CASSASGTGTSLRQYF. The CDR3 DNA is TGTGCCAGCAGCGCCTCCGGGACAGGGACCTCCCTGAGGCAGTACTTC. Looking up the rest from reference TRBV13 and TRBJ2-7 gives the full variable domain: AAGVIQSPRHLIKEKRETATLKCYPIPRHDTVYWYQQGPGQDPQFLISFYEKMQSDKGSIPDRFSAQQFSDYHSELNMSSLELGDSALYFCASSASGTGTSLRQYFGPGTRLTVT.